This T cell receptor beta chain appears in the sequencing data of a study of chemoradiotherapy in HPV16-positive cancers. Study in general: Candidate HPV-specific clones and shared TCR motifs came from two HPV16-positive patients.

Repertoires were sampled repeatedly during chemoradiotherapy. This clone was seen a handful of times. The target antigen is unknown. Overall study results and limits: HPV-responsive T-cell expansion during chemoradiotherapy was linked to improved recurrence-free survival in HPV16-positive patients. During treatment, candidate HPV-specific clones and E7-related motifs expanded in tumor.

The data were produced by immunoSEQ multiplex PCR, yet TCRdb's version contains in-frame clones alone and is incomplete. In the table there are about 3,100 clones, around 90% of which are singletons. The specimen was tumor tissue, collected from a patient who underwent chemoradiotherapy. This sequence originates from a human donor with HPV-associated anogenital cancer.

CDR3 sequence (DNA): TGTGCCAGCAGCAGAAGTTGGCTGGATCAGCCCCAGCATTTT. Its protein product is CASSRSWLDQPQHF. The chain links TRBV6-5 to TRBJ1-5, with unresolved D. Germline CDR1 is MNHEY and CDR2 is SVGAGI. Trimming removed 6 bases at V and 5 bases at J, with 14 bases between. The CDR3 sequence is 14 residues long.